This TCR beta chain was identified in a study of blood T cell repertoires in COVID-19. The table came from immunoSEQ multiplex PCR; TCRdb's copy has only in-frame clones and leaves some out. The data hold about 270,000 clones, with 82% observed a single time. The CDR3 sequence is 12 residues long. V lost 5 bases and J lost 3, with 8 bases in between. From germline, CDR1 is MNHEY and CDR2 SMNVEV (reference sequence). What was sequenced was peripheral blood. The chain employs TRBV27 and TRBJ2-7, with D perhaps matching TRBD2 (5 bases). The clonotype originates from a young woman with acute or convalescent COVID-19. DNA of the CDR3: TGTGCCAGCAGTATAAGCGGCTACGAGCAGTACTTC. The encoded protein is CASSISGYEQYF.